The table lists the clone carrying this TCR beta chain with a few counts. Its antigen remains unknown. This sample is drawn from a study of T cells in Graves' hyperthyroidism and ophthalmopathy. Study-wide points: Before onset, by a median of around 6.4 months, the model predicted ophthalmopathy.

V was cut by 5 bases and J by 7 bases, with 11 bases left in between. CDR3 length: 12 amino acids. The germline CDR1 and CDR2 sequences are SNHLY and FYNNEI. RNA transcripts were the template for amplifying TCR beta CDR3 regions. During a first-round RT-PCR of the TCR CDR3, the HTBI primer set was used. MiXCR, run by TCRdb on the multiplex PCR reads, gives a single entry per CDR3 protein. The table has under 550,000 distinct CDR3 sequences, 20% seen once. The rearrangement uses TRBV2 and TRBJ1-2, with D unresolved. The receptor was derived from a middle-aged man with Graves' ophthalmopathy. The source material was blood. In DNA, the CDR3 is TGTGCCAGCAGTTTGGGGAAGGGTGGCTACACCTTC. Encoded protein: CASSLGKGGYTF.